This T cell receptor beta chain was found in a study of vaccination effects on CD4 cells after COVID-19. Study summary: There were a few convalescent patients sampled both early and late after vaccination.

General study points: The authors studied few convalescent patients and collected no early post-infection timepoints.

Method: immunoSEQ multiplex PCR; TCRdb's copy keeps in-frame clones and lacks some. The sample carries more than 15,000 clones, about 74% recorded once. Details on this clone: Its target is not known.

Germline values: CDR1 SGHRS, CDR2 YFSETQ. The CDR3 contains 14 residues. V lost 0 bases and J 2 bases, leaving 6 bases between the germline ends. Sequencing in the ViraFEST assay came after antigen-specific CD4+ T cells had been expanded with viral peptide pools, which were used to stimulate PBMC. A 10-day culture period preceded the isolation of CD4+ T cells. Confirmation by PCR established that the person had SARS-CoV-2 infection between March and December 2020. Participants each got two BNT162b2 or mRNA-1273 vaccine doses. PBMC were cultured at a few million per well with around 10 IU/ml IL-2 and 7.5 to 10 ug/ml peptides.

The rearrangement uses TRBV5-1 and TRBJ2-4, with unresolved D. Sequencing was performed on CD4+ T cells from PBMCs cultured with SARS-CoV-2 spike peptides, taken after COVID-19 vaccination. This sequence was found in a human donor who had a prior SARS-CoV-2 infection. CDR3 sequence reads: CASSLVGTKNIQYF. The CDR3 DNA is TGCGCCAGCAGCTTGGTAGGGACCAAAAACATTCAGTACTTC.